What follows is one T cell receptor (beta chain) and its context. Its antigen is unknown. The input lacks base qualities; no much larger clone sits a single base away. This sample is drawn from a study of cytomegalovirus exposure and HLA in healthy donors (TCRdb year 2017). Some background on the complete study: According to an earlier analysis of around 600 of the donors, some 180 million T cells yielded roughly 110 million unique TCR beta sequences and about 300 Gb of sequence data. An early release that covered about 600 HLA-typed donors contained approximately 300 gigabases of sequencing data and 70 million to 100 million unique TCR sequences. Of the approximately 400 genotyped donors, about 80% fell in the genetic ancestry cluster associated with self-reported Caucasian donors. The study was designed to test whether signatures of past pathogen exposure could be identified by cataloging public T cell receptors. The study used immunosequencing to profile the T cell repertoires of several hundred subjects and linked those repertoires to cytomegalovirus serostatus. A separate validation cohort of roughly 120 different subjects was used in addition to the roughly 720-subject first cohort. High-throughput TCR immunosequencing, statistical association of individual TCRs with disease status, and machine learning were combined to predict cytomegalovirus infection status. A later analysis re-examined previously published TCR beta repertoires from just over 650 donors and added high-resolution HLA genotyping to investigate patterns of TCR occurrence. Rather than using new phenotypic data, the later analysis identified candidate immune exposures from TCR beta sequences and from how often those sequences occurred across donors. An earlier analysis of approximately 580 of the donors used high-throughput TCR beta sequencing to judge whether each TCR beta V gene segment behaved as functional or pseudogenic. Donor age, sex, ethnicity and CMV serostatus were compiled alongside the repertoire data. Genome-wide SNP genotypes for about 60% of the roughly 670 donors were used in a later genetic analysis, which treated that subset as a discovery cohort. All discovery cohort repertoires had been generated using a single sequencing platform. HLA typing included class I and class II loci at four-digit resolution. Typing coverage varied by locus: roughly 629-640 donors for A, B, C, DRB1 and DQB1; approximately 520 for DQA1; over 600 for DPA1; about 450 for DPB1. About five DR-DQ haplotypes were handled as single units for association and clustering because linkage in the cohort was strong. Across some 400 genotyped donors of the cohort, an average of about 240,000 unique TCR beta nucleotide sequences per donor were sequenced, and roughly a sixth of those sequences were non-productive. Points the paper makes about the study in general: This cohort had only TCR beta chains sequenced, and the lack of alpha or paired-chain data limited which features could be detected. The classifier was reported to diagnose cytomegalovirus status with high specificity and sensitivity in both the original cohort and the validation cohort. Three of the identified cytomegalovirus-associated TCR beta chains were confirmed in vitro to be specific for cytomegalovirus antigens. Most CMV-associated TCR beta chains appeared to be HLA-restricted in a later analysis, and the HLA associations seemed to be driven largely by CMV exposure. A further reported finding was that TCR beta sequences accurately predicted the HLA-A and HLA-B alleles for most subjects in the first cohort. The only immune exposure information available for the cohort was CMV serostatus. Specific HLA alleles were associated with 16,951 TCR beta sequences at a false discovery rate of 0.05 in a later analysis. Some IMGT-functional V segments, including TRBV6-2 and TRBV6-3, could not be told apart with the 87-base-pair reads, so those segments were excluded. Linkage disequilibrium might explain the correlated functional status among segregating V segments, but an unknown experimental factor could not be excluded. It was suggested by the authors that the approach could potentially be generalized to other disease states and immunological phenotypes. Because HLA typing was unavailable for some donors at each locus, only the typed subset was used in association tests. A cluster of highly shared sequence variants was judged likely to be a technical artifact of the sequencing pipeline. Several of the top co-occurrence clusters appeared to be linked to parvovirus B19, influenza, CMV and Epstein-Barr virus, according to a later analysis. According to a later analysis, TCR association rates differed among HLA loci, with DRB1 alleles showing the most associated TCRs and HLA-C alleles showing the fewest. According to a later genetic analysis, donors in an Asian-associated ancestry cluster had fewer N-insertions in productive TCRs than the approximately 690-donor mean. Broadly in line with IMGT annotations, most TCR beta V segments showed up in productive rearrangements about 87% or about 30% of the time in an earlier analysis of 587 of the donors. While some public TCRs were present in many individuals, most TCR sequences turned up only very rarely across donors. Sequencing depth was assumed to be roughly uniform across donors in the presence/absence analyses, though that assumption may not hold. A later genetic analysis associated a missense DCLRE1C variant with V-gene and J-gene trimming of TCR beta chains, and an independent cohort replicated the association. When HLA alleles, especially DR and DQ, strongly co-occurred, attributing TCR associations to individual alleles was difficult. Compared with equally common non-associated chains, HLA-associated TCR beta chains in a later analysis were more clonally expanded and had lower generation probabilities. The study listed 150 to 200 TCR beta chains as associated with cytomegalovirus. Because counts were too low, roughly 18 rarely observed V segments, including chromosome 9 orphons, were left out of the earlier analysis of over 550 of the donors.

The cohort consisted of 670 or so healthy bone marrow donors. At the time of sampling, all cohort members were nominally healthy, though unrecorded immune exposures were likely present. The donor was CMV seropositive and was included in the group of almost 300 seropositive cohort members. A peripheral blood sample was provided by each donor, and peripheral blood mononuclear cells were used for TCR beta sequencing. The Qiagen DNeasy Blood Extraction Kit was used to extract genomic DNA from the blood cell samples. To prepare the library, the immunoSEQ multiplex PCR assay was applied. For the multiplex PCR, a mixture combining 60 forward primers for TCR Vbeta segments and 13 reverse primers for TCR Jbeta segments was used. Amplification of the CDR3 region of rearranged TCR beta genes was performed with a multiplex PCR assay on genomic DNA. The amplified TCR beta libraries were sequenced on the Illumina HiSeq System as 87-base-pair reads. On the authors' methods: Across the 670 or so repertoires, a later analysis counted 75 million to 90 million unique TCR beta chains, some 11 million of which were shared by at least two donors. Raw reads were error-corrected and collapsed into unique sequences with a nearest-neighbor algorithm that merged closely related sequences to remove PCR and sequencing errors. Alignment of CDR3 sequences to IMGT reference sequences was used to assign V, D and J gene segments. For a sequence to be retained, at least a six-nucleotide match to both a V gene segment and a J gene segment was required. A rearrangement counted as productive if the CDR3 had no stop codons and remained in frame with V and J, and every other rearrangement counted as non-productive. CDR3 was defined according to IMGT convention as the region running from the second conserved V-encoded cysteine to the conserved J-encoded phenylalanine. Sequences without an unambiguous match to a single V gene segment were excluded from the earlier analysis of 450 to 750 of the donors. In an earlier analysis of more than 500 of the donors, a V segment was called functional when productive rearrangements were above 56.7%, and segregating when the standard deviation between donors exceeded 5%. A statistical classification framework was developed to diagnose cytomegalovirus status using the catalog of TCR beta chain sequences. In a later analysis, TCR nucleotide sequences were compared against IMGT/GENE-DB human TR gene sequences so that V and J genes could be assigned. The TCRdist pipeline was used in a later analysis to assign CDR3 sequences and most-parsimonious VDJ recombination scenarios. In a later analysis, each TCR beta chain was defined by its CDR3 amino acid sequence together with its V-gene family, and reads lacking a unique V-gene family were excluded. In a later analysis, approximately 640 highly shared, low-generation-probability nucleotide sequences were removed to address suspected cross-contamination and a sequencing artifact. For each public chain, a later analysis derived a clonal expansion index from normalized ranks of inferred template counts within each repertoire. Generation probabilities in a later analysis came from a VDJ recombination model fitted to out-of-frame rearrangements, and those results were checked against IGoR. In a later analysis, hypergeometric tests were used to score TCR-TCR, TCR-HLA and TCR-CMV co-occurrence, with a repertoire-size bias correction applied to TCR pairs. To estimate false discovery rates, a later analysis permuted the HLA or CMV assignments 20 times. A later analysis grouped co-occurring TCRs with DBSCAN, adding TCRdist sequence similarity when clustering within HLA-allele-positive subsets. For co-occurrence clustering, repertoires with fewer than 30,000 or more than 120,000 public chains were excluded, along with four or five repertoires with anomalous nucleotide sharing. TCRdb took this table from immuneACCESS and kept in-frame rearrangements with V and J called. Such tables lack part of the clones; where checked against another copy, unresolved V genes explain under half of the gap, and the rest is unexplained. The V and J calls and clone size were taken over from that table, and D and trimming were inferred from the DNA. Here the sample has 100,000 to 150,000 clones; over 75% occur a single time. The top ten hold approximately 4% of the sample.

The germline V gene encodes CDR1 LNHDA and CDR2 SQIVND (reference sequence). Germline trimming amounts to 4 bases on V and 3 bases on J, with 5 as the count of junction bases outside the gene matches. From the cysteine through the phenylalanine, the CDR3 covers 15 amino acids. Here the CDR3 DNA is all that survives: 45 bases in frame from base 1. The clonotype comes from a man younger than 35 in good health and CMV-seropositive. The chain uses TRBV19 and TRBJ2-3, with 9 bases matching TRBD2. Sample: PBMCs. The DNA sequence is given as TGTGCCAGTAGTAGATTCCTAGCGGGAACAGATACGCAGTATTTT. Its translation reads: CASSRFLAGTDTQYF.